Listed below are T cell receptor beta chains from one sample, sequenced in a study of beta chain features in type 1 diabetes. The table came from immunoSEQ multiplex PCR; TCRdb's copy has only in-frame clones and leaves some out. The profile shows fewer than 900,000 clones, roughly a sixth of them singletons. The sample was naive CD4+ T cells from blood. These receptors were collected from a woman aged 18 to 35 in good health. Each CDR3 is given with its conserved first and last residue.

TRBJ2-6,17,TRBV21-1,CASSPGQGPSGANVLTF
TRBJ1-1,17,TRBV9,CASSVRGETELNTEAFF
TRBJ2-5,14,TRBV9,CASSPTGGQGTQYF
TRBJ2-1,15,TRBV4-3,CASSLTSGRVHEQFF
TRBJ2-2,15,TRBV10-3,CAISGTSGNTGELFF
TRBJ1-2,13,TRBV7-2,CASSSDRGYGYTF
TRBJ2-7,19,TRBV23-1,CASSRSIAVPTLSCYEQYF
TRBJ1-5,13,TRBV19,CASNGGSNQPQHF
TRBJ1-5,15,TRBV9,CASSVGGDSNQPQHF
TRBJ2-3,15,TRBV28,CASSFVVGAPDTQYF
TRBJ1-1,15,TRBV7-9,CASSPRQGGGTEAFF
TRBJ2-7,14,TRBV6-5,CASSYGTSDYEQYF
TRBJ1-4,13,TRBV18,CASSGQANEKLFF
TRBJ2-7,14,TRBV7-2,CASTKYQSSYEQYF
TRBJ2-1,15,TRBV4-1,CASSQDHRRLNEQFF
TRBJ1-1,13,TRBV5-6,CASSRPENTEAFF
TRBJ2-3,14,TRBV7-3,CASSTGTSFDTQYF
TRBJ2-3,17,TRBV7-9,CASSSPYRGANTDTQYF
TRBJ2-7,15,TRBV5-4,CASSPGLVSSYEQYF
TRBJ1-2,15,TRBV19,CASSSRTAYNYGYTF
TRBJ2-3,16,TRBV11-2,CASSLVLAGATDTQYF
TRBJ2-2,16,TRBV18,CASSPRGQGSTGELFF
TRBJ2-5,11,TRBV14,CASSPGETQYF
TRBJ2-5,15,TRBV6-1,CASSTRRAVQETQYF
TRBJ1-2,18,TRBV4-1,CASSQAGKGELTYNGYTF
TRBJ2-7,20,TRBV10-3,CAISESLASGRVFPSYEQYF
TRBJ2-1,12,TRBV7-9,CASSLDTLEQFF
TRBJ2-5,13,TRBV29-1,CSVGGQGGETQYF
TRBJ2-5,19,TRBV7-9,CASSTPGTALFTYQETQYF
TRBJ1-4,12,TRBV7-9,CALSGLNEKLFF
TRBJ2-5,14,TRBV11-2,CASSLSVQWETQYF
TRBJ2-1,16,TRBV5-4,CASSNLAGGPNNEQFF
TRBJ2-3,15,TRBV25-1,CASSEGGTGGDTQYF
TRBJ2-5,17,TRBV4-2,CASSQRDRLGMQETQYF
TRBJ2-1,14,TRBV7-9,CASSQGDRRDEQFF
TRBJ2-7,16,TRBV13,CASSSGPAGGHHEQYF
TRBJ2-3,13,TRBV19,CASSTDDTDTQYF
TRBJ2-2,13,TRBV7-2,CASSLKSLEELFF
TRBJ2-7,15,TRBV4-2,CASREAGERGYEQYF
TRBJ2-7,16,TRBV4-3,CASSQALAGATYEQYF
TRBJ1-5,13,TRBV11-1,CASSLVRGQPQHF
TRBJ2-5,14,TRBV6-6,CASSRNFYQETQYF
TRBJ1-2,12,TRBV28,CASTELGYGYTF
TRBJ2-3,17,TRBV10-3,CATSVGGAGPSTDTQYF
TRBJ2-7,15,TRBV18,CASSVPGTGIDEQYF
TRBJ2-7,13,TRBV6-6,CASRPVAGHEQYF
TRBJ1-1,12,TRBV7-3,CASRNKGCEAFF
TRBJ2-5,14,TRBV13,CASSLNLRWETQYF
TRBJ1-2,16,TRBV7-2,CASSSGGGLPNYGYTF
TRBJ2-5,16,TRBV5-4,CASSQGQGASAETQYF
TRBJ2-7,15,TRBV5-1,CASSWGMGQGYEQYF